Detailed here is one TCR beta chain. No antigen is known for it. Base qualities are not at hand, and no much larger clone is one base apart. The CDR3 sequence holds 16 residues, the cysteine and phenylalanine included. The retained sequence is limited to the CDR3, 48 bases, with the frame set at the first base. V and J lose 8 bases and 11 bases, and a span of 28 bases separates them. In the germline V gene (reference sequence), CDR1 corresponds to LNHNV and CDR2 to YYDKDF. TCR CDR3 regions were amplified from genomic DNA by multiplex PCR using the deep immunoSEQ assay. Extracted genomic DNA from each cell subset was spread evenly across all wells of several immunoSEQ 96-well plates, with each plate serving as a replicate. For sorted subsets, roughly 200 ng of genomic DNA, equivalent to some 30,000 T cell genomes, went into each replicate PCR. Purified libraries were quantified with a Qubit 3.0 fluorometer, sized on a Bioanalyzer 2100, and re-quantified with the KAPA Library Quantification kit. Each immunoSEQ 96-well plate was sequenced on its own single-read 150-cycle Illumina NextSeq 550 flow cell. Regarding the original processing steps: Because the immunoSEQ output held only junctional sequences and lacked quality scores, the filtering could not match the filtering applied to full-length reads. Sequences were annotated with PyIR, a Python wrapper for IgBLAST v1.9, and V/J genes and CDR3 were assigned using IMGT germline references. Reads were removed for weak V/J assignments (E-value above 1e-6), missing CDR3, stop codons, out-of-frame junctions, or ambiguous translated residues. V3J clonotypes were defined by identical inferred V gene, J gene, and CDR3 amino acid sequence. To compute the percentage overlap between repertoires, the number of shared unique clonotypes was divided by the size of the smaller repertoire. Richness of each repertoire was evaluated using RTK rarefaction, the Chao1 estimator, and Recon v2.1 estimates of unobserved clonotypes. Generation probabilities for all TCRbeta clonotypes obtained by the gDNA method from four donors were computed using OLGA. TCRdb took this table from immuneACCESS and kept in-frame rearrangements with V and J called. Such tables lack part of the clones; where checked against another copy, unresolved V genes explain under half of the gap, and the rest is unexplained. That table gives V, J and clone size, and the DNA gave D and trimming. This sample has over 800,000 clones in its table, and nearly 95% of those were observed once. Less than 25% of the sample comes from the top ten.

These data are taken from a study of shared clonotypes between healthy human individuals (dated by TCRdb to about 2020). About the investigation overall: The cohort included a few men and two women between 18 and 49 years of age. For each donor, CD4 naive and CD4 memory were each run on three plates, CD8 naive on two plates, and CD8 memory on one plate. Blood TCR repertoires of several healthy adults were deeply sequenced to estimate repertoire size and the extent of clonotype sharing between individuals. To increase sequencing depth and limit assay-specific biases, different laboratories used diverse techniques to prepare libraries and sequence TCR repertoires. Per donor, leukapheresis produced somewhere between about 0.94 and 8.9 billion PBMCs. Overall results and qualifications from the work: Incomplete sequencing was indicated by rarefaction of sorted-subset datasets, despite the large sequencing depth. Because the study included only a small number of donors, the genetic and exposure-history diversity represented was limited. Naive subsets generally had larger estimated clonotype richness than memory subsets did. Higher generation probabilities were observed for clonotypes shared by all four sorted-subset donors than for non-shared clonotypes. Sampling was limited to blood, and TCR repertoires in tissue likely differ from TCR repertoires in blood. Across four donors, roughly 5.4% of naive CD4, approximately 3.6% of naive CD8, roughly 2.3% of memory CD4, and approximately 0.4% of memory CD8 clonotypes were shared. Pairwise subsampling indicated that sequencing depth was expected to affect the degree of clonotype sharing among donors.

CD8 naive samples consisted of CD45RO-negative cells that were positively selected for CCR7, yielding a CD45RA+CCR7+ population without TemRA cells. Donors were healthy HIV-negative adults with no recently reported acute infections or vaccinations. Every donor was a Caucasian adult living in Nashville, Tennessee, USA. After blood collection by leukapheresis, PBMCs were isolated using Ficoll-Histopaque density gradient centrifugation and then cryopreserved in the vapor phase of liquid nitrogen. Analytical flow cytometry was used to check the purity and quantity of every magnetically sorted T cell population. Genomic DNA was isolated from every sorted fraction and measured by UV absorbance on a Nanodrop 2000c.

This receptor was taken from a man aged 30 to 45 in good health. The sample consisted of naive CD8+ T cells sorted from blood. What the cell subset or site label conveys for this sample: CD45RA+CCR7+. The chain uses TRBV15 and TRBJ1-5; possibly the D gene is TRBD1, per 5 matching bases. The nucleotide sequence reads TGTGCCACCGTTCTACTCGAGACAGTGAGGGCTTGTGCCCAGCATTTT. This codes for CATVLLETVRACAQHF.